The 5 T cell receptor beta chains below come from one sample, sequenced in a study of CD8 T cells in ankylosing spondylitis. From the 5' RACE reads, TCRdb called clonotypes with MiXCR, one entry per CDR3 protein. This table holds about 25,000 distinct CDR3 sequences, just over 2.5% found once. Material: blood, either unsorted or a sorted T cell fraction (not recorded which). The receptor source for this set is a female donor with ankylosing spondylitis or in good health (not recorded which).

This clonotype has at least ten counts. The CDR3 loop reads CASSLSGQEYNEQFF. DNA for the CDR3: TGTGCCAGCAGCCTCTCGGGACAGGAGTACAATGAGCAGTTCTTC. This rearrangement joins TRBV9 to TRBJ2-1; TRBD1 aligns across 8 bases. Trimming took 4 bases from V and 4 from J; bases not matched to a gene: 7. The V gene's germline CDR1 is SGDLS and CDR2 YYNGEE. CDR3 length: 15 residues.

Many counts were recorded for this clonotype. The CDR3 spells CASSVVGGSGNTIYF. As DNA, the CDR3 is TGTGCCAGCAGCGTAGTAGGGGGCTCTGGAAACACCATATATTTT. The chain employs TRBV9 and TRBJ1-3; a possible D gene is TRBD1 (6 bases). This CDR3 has 15 residues. Trimming stripped 0 bases from V and 0 bases from J, with 7 bases between. The germline V gene has CDR1 SGDLS and CDR2 YYNGEE. The full variable domain, its missing parts supplied by reference TRBV9 and TRBJ1-3, is DSGVTQTPKHLITATGQRVTLRCSPRSGDLSVYWYQQSLDQGLQFLIQYYNGEERAKGNILERFSAQQFPDLHSELNLSSLELGDSALYFCASSVVGGSGNTIYFGEGSWLTVV.

This clonotype appeared many times. The chain is built from TRBV9 and TRBJ2-1; TRBD2 might be the D (7 bases). Germline V gives CDR1 SGDLS, CDR2 YYNGEE. V lost 4 bases, J lost 5 bases, and 25 bases lay in between. This CDR3 is built from 18 residues. In nucleotides, the CDR3 is TGTGCCAGCAGCCGGAAGGGGGGGACCTTCGGCGGGGACAATGAGCAGTTCTTC. Its protein is CASSRKGGTFGGDNEQFF.

This clonotype was detected many times. The chain employs TRBV9 and TRBJ2-3, with D perhaps assigned TRBD1 or TRBD2 (5 bases each). CDR1 is SGDLS and CDR2 is YYNGEE in the germline V gene. The CDR3 has 15 amino acids. The germline V and J ends were trimmed by 3 bases and 0 bases, with 11 bases remaining between them. DNA of the CDR3: TGTGCCAGCAGCGAGCGGCAGGGCAGCACAGATACGCAGTATTTT. This encodes CASSERQGSTDTQYF.

There are many counts of this clonotype. V and J are TRBV9 and TRBJ1-2; no reliable D call. CDR3 length: 14 amino acids. Germline values: CDR1 SGDLS, CDR2 YYNGEE. The V and J ends lost 0 bases and 2 bases respectively, with 8 bases between them. Here the CDR3 reads CASSVEAGNYGYTF. In nucleotides, the CDR3 is TGTGCCAGCAGCGTAGAGGCAGGAAACTATGGCTACACCTTC.